One and the same sample provided the 17 T cell receptor beta chains below, sequenced in a study of T-cell memory formation after mild COVID-19. TCRdb passed the 5' RACE reads through MiXCR, listing each CDR3 protein once. The top ten clones hold approximately 8.4% of a sample with fewer than 700,000 distinct CDR3 sequences, about 20% of them seen once. The specimen sequenced was PBMCs or a T cell subset sorted from them (not recorded which). Receptor source: an adult woman who had mild COVID-19 (a few samples of this study predate the infection). Cell type and time point are not known.

The V gene is TRBV6-5, the J gene TRBJ2-7; no clear D gene. Germline lookup yields CDR1 MNHEY and CDR2 SVGAGI. The CDR3 loop spans 11 amino acids. V was cut by 6 bases and J by 6 bases, with 9 bases left in between. The CDR3 sequence is CASRALGEQYF. The CDR3, as DNA: TGTGCCAGCAGAGCACTCGGCGAGCAGTACTTC.

This clonotype has a handful of counts. V is TRBV20-1 and J is TRBJ2-1, with 13 nucleotides matching TRBD2. J was trimmed by 9 bases and V by 3 bases; bases with no gene match: 5. Germline V gene lookup returns CDR1 DFQATT and CDR2 SNEGSKA (reference sequence). The CDR3 spans 14 residues. This CDR3 reads CSASSGTSGIEQFF. CDR3 sequence (DNA): TGCAGTGCTAGTTCCGGGACTAGCGGGATTGAGCAGTTCTTC.

This clonotype was counted a single time. The chain has TRBV5-1 and TRBJ1-1; the D is unclear. Germline lookup yields CDR1 SGHRS and CDR2 YFSETQ. V lost 4 bases, J lost 1 base, and 14 bases lay in between. The CDR3 has 15 residues. The CDR3 loop reads CASSPGIERNTEAFF. CDR3 bases: TGCGCCAGCAGCCCCGGGATTGAACGGAACACTGAAGCTTTCTTT.

The chain is built from TRBV5-8 and TRBJ2-4; 8 nucleotides align to TRBD2. The CDR3 extends over 17 amino acids. Germline V lookup: CDR1 SGHTS, CDR2 YDEGEE. V dropped 3 bases and J dropped 3; count of bases not matched to a gene: 11. CDR3 nucleotide sequence: TGTGCCAGCAGCTCCTCGGGGGGGCGAACCATCAAAAACATTCAGTACTTC. Translation gives CASSSSGGRTIKNIQYF.

The J gene is TRBJ1-3, the V gene TRBV9, with 7 bases matching TRBD1. Germline V gene lookup returns CDR1 SGDLS and CDR2 YYNGEE. The trim removed 4 bases at V and 2 bases at J, leaving 3 bases unmatched. The CDR3 sequence is 14 residues long. This CDR3 reads CASSITGAGNTIYF. The DNA for the CDR3 is TGTGCCAGCAGCATAACAGGGGCTGGAAACACCATATATTTT.

This clonotype has a handful of counts. DNA for the CDR3: TGTGCCAGCAGATTTGGGACAGCTAACACTGAAGCTTTCTTT. Protein: CASRFGTANTEAFF. V and J are TRBV7-9 and TRBJ1-1; 7 nucleotides line up with TRBD1. V was pared by 6 bases and J by 2 bases, with 6 bases of the junction left unmatched. The CDR3 spans 14 residues. CDR1 SEHNR and CDR2 FQNEAQ come from the germline V gene (reference sequence).

The V and J genes are TRBV11-2 and TRBJ2-1; D unclear. The V gene lost 5 bases and the J gene lost 5 bases, with 7 bases spanning the gap. The CDR3 spans 12 residues. Germline V lookup: CDR1 SGHAT, CDR2 FQNNGV. CDR3 protein: CASSHWNNEQFF. CDR3 DNA sequence: TGTGCCAGCAGCCACTGGAACAATGAGCAGTTCTTC. Variable domain in full (rest from reference TRBV11-2 and TRBJ2-1): EAGVAQSPRYKIIEKRQSVAFWCNPISGHATLYWYQQILGQGPKLLIQFQNNGVVDDSQLPKDRFSAERLKGVDSTLKIQPAKLEDSAVYLCASSHWNNEQFFGPGTRLTVL.

CDR3 residues: CSVCWTTSYNEQFF. DNA for the CDR3: TGCAGCGTTTGTTGGACTACCTCCTACAATGAGCAGTTCTTC. The chain combines TRBV29-1 with TRBJ2-1; D might be TRBD2 (6 bases). CDR1 and CDR2 (germline): SQVTM, ANQGSEA. There are 14 residues in the CDR3. The ends were cut back, 5 bases at V and 0 bases at J, with 11 bases in the middle.

The table lists this clonotype with a few counts. The chain joins TRBV7-8 to TRBJ2-5; TRBD2 agrees at 8 bases. CDR1 is SGHVS, CDR2 FQNEAQ, per germline. This CDR3 is 17 amino acids long. V was pared by 1 base and J by 3 bases, with 10 bases of the junction left unmatched. CDR3 sequence: CASSLGRWLAGKETQYF. The DNA of the CDR3 is TGTGCCAGCAGCTTAGGTAGATGGCTAGCGGGCAAAGAGACCCAGTACTTC.

This clonotype came up a few times. This chain links TRBV6-1 with TRBJ1-2; unclear D gene. The CDR3 has 14 residues. V lost 2 bases, J lost 5 bases, and 12 bases lay in between. Germline V lookup: CDR1 MNHNS, CDR2 SASEGT. The CDR3 nucleotides are TGTGCCAGCAGTGAAATGGGAGCGGAATATGGCTACACCTTC. As protein: CASSEMGAEYGYTF.

This clonotype was seen a handful of times. This sequence joins TRBV15 and TRBJ1-2, with 8 positions matching TRBD1. V was clipped by 2 bases and J by 8 bases; unmatched bases: 7. Germline-derived CDR1 and CDR2 are LNHNV and YYDKDF (reference sequence). This CDR3 contains 14 residues. CDR3 residues: CATSRQGQGGGYTF. The CDR3 DNA reads as TGTGCCACCAGCAGACAAGGACAGGGCGGAGGCTACACCTTC. The whole variable domain, remainder taken from reference TRBV15 and TRBJ1-2, is DAMVIQNPRYQVTQFGKPVTLSCSQTLNHNVMYWYQQKSSQAPKLLFHYYDKDFNNEADTPDNFQSRRPNTSFCFLDIRSPGLGDTAMYLCATSRQGQGGGYTFGSGTRLTVV.

V is TRBV15 and J is TRBJ2-7, with 7 positions matching TRBD1. This CDR3 spans 19 amino acids. Trimming at V came to 0 bases and at J to 2 bases, leaving 16 bases not matched to a gene. CDR1 is LNHNV and CDR2 is YYDKDF in the germline V gene (reference sequence). The CDR3 bases are TGTGCCACCAGCAGAGAACTCAGTGTAGGGACAGCAATAACCTACGAGCAGTACTTC. Translated, it gives CATSRELSVGTAITYEQYF. The variable domain in full, completed from reference TRBV15 and TRBJ2-7, reads DAMVIQNPRYQVTQFGKPVTLSCSQTLNHNVMYWYQQKSSQAPKLLFHYYDKDFNNEADTPDNFQSRRPNTSFCFLDIRSPGLGDTAMYLCATSRELSVGTAITYEQYFGPGTRLTVT.

The CDR3 DNA reads as TGCAGTGCTAGTGCCACAGGGAACTCCTACGAGCAGTACTTC. Translation: CSASATGNSYEQYF. This chain uses TRBV20-1 with TRBJ2-7, with D possibly being TRBD1 (6 bases). Germline V gene lookup returns CDR1 DFQATT and CDR2 SNEGSKA (reference sequence). The CDR3 consists of 14 residues. The V end lost 3 bases, the J end lost 0 bases, and 12 bases lay between the germline ends.

The J gene is TRBJ2-7, the V gene TRBV12-3 or TRBV12-4; D is possibly TRBD2 (5 bases). The CDR3 has 13 residues. V was clipped by 3 bases and J by 7 bases, with 13 bases between them. The CDR3 sequence is CASSFWGAREQYF. The CDR3 DNA sequence: TGTGCCAGCAGTTTTTGGGGAGCCCGGGAGCAGTACTTC.

This clonotype was detected once. The chain has TRBV6-2 or TRBV6-3 and TRBJ2-1, with 10 bases that match TRBD1. J gave up 6 bases and V 6 bases, and 8 bases lay outside the gene matches. The germline V gene has CDR1 MNHEY and CDR2 SVGEGT. The CDR3 has 15 residues. CDR3 in amino acids: CASRLRQGAGNEQFF. The CDR3, as DNA: TGTGCCAGCAGACTAAGACAGGGGGCTGGCAATGAGCAGTTCTTC.

This clonotype has more than one count but fewer than ten. V and J are TRBV19 and TRBJ2-1; TRBD2 matches 15 bases. Germline CDR1 reads LNHDA; CDR2 reads SQIVND (reference sequence). CDR3 length: 17 residues. Trimming removed 5 bases from V and 9 bases from J; junction bases left unmatched: 11. The CDR3 reads CASSLTRRGLAGGEQFF. In DNA form, the CDR3 reads TGTGCCAGTAGTCTCACTCGCCGGGGACTAGCGGGAGGTGAGCAGTTCTTC.

This clonotype turned up a few times. The chain recombines TRBV3-1 with TRBJ2-5; D possibly corresponds to TRBD2 (5 bases). V lost 1 base to trimming and J lost 1 base, with 10 bases between them. This CDR3 has 15 residues. CDR1 is LGHDT and CDR2 is YNNKEL in the germline V gene (reference sequence). The CDR3 nucleotides read TGTGCCAGCAGCCAAGTCGGGGTTACCCAAGAGACCCAGTACTTC. It translates to CASSQVGVTQETQYF.